This TCR beta chain came from a study of cytomegalovirus exposure and HLA in healthy donors. Study findings and constraints: Researchers counted roughly 160 TCR beta chains as cytomegalovirus-associated. A later analysis reportedly identified an Asian-associated ancestry cluster as carrying fewer N-insertions than the approximately 620-donor mean.

Notes on this clone: Its target is unknown.

Both 60 Vbeta primers and 13 Jbeta primers went into the PCR. Sequenced by immunoSEQ multiplex PCR; TCRdb stores in-frame clones only, minus some. The sample has roughly 140,000 clones, approximately 80% seen once. V was clipped by 4 bases and J by 3 bases, with 10 bases between them. The CDR3 runs to 13 residues. Germline V CDR1 and CDR2: SGHRS, YFSETQ. V and J are TRBV5-1 and TRBJ2-5; D possibly corresponds to TRBD1 (7 bases). The TCR sequence derives from a man under 40 in good health and CMV-seropositive. Sequencing was performed on PBMCs. CDR3 loop: CASSGGTEETQYF. CDR3 in DNA: TGCGCCAGCAGCGGAGGGACAGAAGAGACCCAGTACTTC.